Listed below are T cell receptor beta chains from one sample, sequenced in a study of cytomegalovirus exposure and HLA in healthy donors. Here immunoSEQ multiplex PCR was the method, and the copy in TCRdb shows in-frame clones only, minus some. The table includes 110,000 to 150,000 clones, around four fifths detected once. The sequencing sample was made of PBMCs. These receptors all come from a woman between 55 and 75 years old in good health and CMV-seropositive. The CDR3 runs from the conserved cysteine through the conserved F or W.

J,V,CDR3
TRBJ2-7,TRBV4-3,CASSQEQGADEQYF
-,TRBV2,CASRVHPNLPGGLREQYF
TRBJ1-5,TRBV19,CASSIRDSPSNQPQHF
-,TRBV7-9,CASSPTSGPYEQYF
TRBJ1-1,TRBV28,CASSFPFRQPNTEAFF
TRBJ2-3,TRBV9,CASSVTGASSTDTQYF
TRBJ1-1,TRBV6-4,CASSLRGGDTEAFF
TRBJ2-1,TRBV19,CASSMSAGVEQFF
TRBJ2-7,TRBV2,CATGAYEQYF
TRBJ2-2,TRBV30,CAWTLPPGELFF
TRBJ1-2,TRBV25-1,CASSEWEGDGYTF
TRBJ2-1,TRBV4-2,CASSFSEGLAVYNEQFF
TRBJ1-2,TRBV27,CASSFEGGNYGYTF
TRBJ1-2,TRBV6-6,CASSYSSGTNYGYTF
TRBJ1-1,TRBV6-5,CASSRGPARTEAFF
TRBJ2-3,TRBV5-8,CASGLSGDGTDTQYF
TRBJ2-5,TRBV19,CASSPDRARGDQYF
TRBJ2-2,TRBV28,CASSRPAGGPDTGELFF
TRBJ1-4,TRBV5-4,CASSLGGNEKLFF
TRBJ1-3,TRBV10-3,CAMEQGSGNTIYF
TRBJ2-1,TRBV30,CAWRGELAEEQFF
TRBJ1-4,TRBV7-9,CASSETGVMGEKLFF
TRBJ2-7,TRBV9,CASSTRLGEQYF
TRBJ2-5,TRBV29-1,CSVADPIAETQYF
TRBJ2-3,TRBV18,CASSPPNRESDTQYF
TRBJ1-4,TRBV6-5,CASSYSPGEGEKLFF
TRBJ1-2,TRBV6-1,CASGGGIGYGYTF
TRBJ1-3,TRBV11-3,CASSFGSSGNTIYF
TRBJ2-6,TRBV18,CASSPSNRENSGANVLTF
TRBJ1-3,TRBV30,CAWSGEYTIYF
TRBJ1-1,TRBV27,CASSQDRGPVPTEAFF
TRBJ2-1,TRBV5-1,CASTKTGTDPYNEQFF
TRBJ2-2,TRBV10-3,CAISDEGRTGELFF
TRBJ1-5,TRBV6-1,CASRRQVGNQPQHF
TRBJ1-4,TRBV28,CASSQVGQGDEKLFF
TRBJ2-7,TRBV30,CAWSVLADEQYF
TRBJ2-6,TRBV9,CASSPQASGSGANVLTF
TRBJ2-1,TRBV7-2,CASSLGAGRVNNEQFF
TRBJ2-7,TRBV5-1,CASSLGQGFPGEQYF
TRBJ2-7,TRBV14,CASSQEWAVEQYF
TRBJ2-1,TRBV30,CAWSVWTSGSLGNEQFF